The 18 T cell receptor beta chains given below trace back to one sample, sequenced in a study of blood T cells in healthy people across ages. Sample-barcoded 5' priming and a J-beta primer mix drove a second PCR of 7 to 11 cycles. In TCRdb, the 5' RACE reads were re-called with MiXCR into one record per CDR3 protein. Among roughly 680,000 distinct CDR3 sequences listed, 52% were seen once. The sequencing sample was made of blood. The receptors come from a woman of 80 years or more in good health.

This rearrangement joins TRBV21-1 to TRBJ2-3; the table's D gene call, TRBD2, was not cross checked with the DNA. TRBV21-1 is described as a pseudogene. This CDR3 is 14 amino acids long. The DNA for the CDR3 is TGTGCCAGCTCATCTAACGCGGGGACAGATACGCAGTATTTT. Its protein product is CASSSNAGTDTQYF.

This clonotype was seen many times. The chain combines TRBV5-1 with TRBJ2-3; TRBD1 might be the D (6 bases). Germline V CDR1 and CDR2: SGHRS, YFSETQ. V was trimmed by 1 base and J by 4 bases, leaving 19 bases between them. The CDR3 length is 17 residues. This chain's CDR3 is CASSLSPGTQTSDTQYF. Written as DNA, the CDR3 is TGCGCCAGCAGCTTGAGTCCGGGGACACAAACGTCAGATACGCAGTATTTT.

V and J are TRBV12-3 or TRBV12-4 and TRBJ1-5; 7 positions agree with TRBD1. Trimming took 2 bases from V and 2 from J; bases not matched to a gene: 6. There are 16 residues in the CDR3. The CDR3 loop is CASSLTTGLGNQPQHF. CDR3 bases: TGTGCCAGCAGTTTAACGACAGGGCTCGGCAATCAGCCCCAGCATTTT.

This clonotype was seen ten or more times. The chain links TRBV6-5 to TRBJ2-3, with D tentatively TRBD2 (7 bases). There are 16 residues in the CDR3. Germline CDR1 reads MNHEY; CDR2 reads SVGAGI. Trimming removed 5 bases at V and 5 bases at J, with 20 bases between. The CDR3 protein is CASSRWGAGVLDTQYF. As DNA, the CDR3 is TGTGCCAGCAGTCGCTGGGGGGCGGGAGTACTAGATACGCAGTATTTT.

The V gene is TRBV11-2, the J gene TRBJ2-7; 7 bases agree with TRBD1. The J call may be mistaken, given a closer DNA end match to TRBJ2-5. There are 15 residues in the CDR3. The germline CDR1 and CDR2 sequences are SGHAT and FQNNGV. The CDR3 region has the DNA TGTGCCAGCAGTTTTCCTGACAGGGAGCAAGAGACCCAGTACTTC. Encoded protein: CASSFPDREQETQYF.

The chain employs TRBV5-6 and TRBJ1-2; possibly TRBD1 for D (5 bases). V lost 3 bases, J lost 4 bases, and 19 bases lay in between. This CDR3 is 16 amino acids long. CDR1 SGHDT and CDR2 YYEEEE come from the germline V gene. DNA for the CDR3: TGTGCCAGCAGCTGGGGTGTTTCTGGGGCTCGCTATGGCTACACCTTC. This gives the protein CASSWGVSGARYGYTF.

About this clonotype itself: A much more abundant neighbour one base away suggests this may be a read error. The CDR3 sequence is CASSQGSALSSYNEQFF. In nucleotides, the CDR3 is TGTGCCAGCAGCCAAGGGTCAGCCCTGAGCTCCTACAATGAGCAGTTCTTC. This chain joins TRBV3-1 and TRBJ2-1; no clear D. CDR3 size: 17 residues. Germline-derived CDR1 and CDR2 are LGHDT and YNNKEL (reference sequence). V lost 1 base, J lost 0 bases, and 13 bases lay in between.

The V and J genes are TRBV28 and TRBJ2-2; D is possibly TRBD1 (5 bases). This CDR3 spans 15 amino acids. V was clipped by 7 bases and J by 3 bases, with 15 bases between them. CDR1 MDHEN and CDR2 SYDVKM come from the germline V gene. CDR3 coding DNA: TGTGCCAGCACTACCACCAGGGATCACACCGGGGAGCTGTTTTTT. As protein: CASTTTRDHTGELFF.

A word on this clonotype: One end of the junction does not line up with germline, which may come from a read error. The chain recombines TRBV5-6 with TRBJ1-1, with unresolved D. Germline V gene data show CDR1 as SGHDT and CDR2 as YYEEEE. This CDR3 has 13 amino acids. The CDR3 loop is CTSSLGTNTEAFF. Written as DNA, the CDR3 is TGTACCAGCAGCTTGGGCACGAACACTGAAGCTTTCTTT.

The V and J genes are TRBV28 and TRBJ2-2, with TRBD1 matching over 12 bases. Germline trimming cut 6 bases from V and 7 bases from J; bases unmatched to any gene: 15. Germline lookup yields CDR1 MDHEN and CDR2 SYDVKM. There are 18 residues in the CDR3. The CDR3 here is CASSSAPGTGGLHGELFF. The CDR3 nucleotides read TGTGCCAGCAGCTCAGCCCCCGGGACAGGGGGCCTCCACGGGGAGCTGTTTTTT.

This clonotype occurred many times. This rearrangement joins TRBV5-1 to TRBJ2-7, with 10 bases matching TRBD2. CDR3 size: 16 residues. Unmatched junction bases numbered 8, after V lost 5 bases and J lost 0 bases. CDR1 and CDR2 from the germline V gene are SGHRS and YFSETQ. The CDR3 DNA is TGCGCCAGCAGTTCCGGACTAGCGGAGAGCTCCTACGAGCAGTACTTC. Translation: CASSSGLAESSYEQYF.

The chain recombines TRBV20-1 with TRBJ2-4; tentative D call: TRBD1 (5 bases). Germline V gene sequence: CDR1 DFQATT, CDR2 SNEGSKA (reference sequence). CDR3 length equals 16 residues. The V end was cut by 2 bases, the J end by 7 bases, with 21 bases between. Written as DNA, the CDR3 is TGCAGTGCTAGACGCCCCCACCCCACAGGCCCCAACATTCAGTACTTC. Amino acids: CSARRPHPTGPNIQYF.

The table lists this clonotype with a few counts. The chain carries TRBV20-1 and TRBJ2-2; perhaps D is TRBD1 or TRBD2 (5 bases each). V was cut by 6 bases and J by 2 bases, with 19 bases left in between. CDR1 is DFQATT and CDR2 is SNEGSKA in the germline V gene (reference sequence). The CDR3 loop spans 16 amino acids. The CDR3 spells CSAPRMGVANTGELFF. In nucleotides, the CDR3 is TGCAGTGCCCCGAGGATGGGGGTAGCCAACACCGGGGAGCTGTTTTTT.

This clonotype was counted many times. This sequence joins TRBV24-1 and TRBJ2-2; TRBD1 is a possible D gene (6 bases). Trimming left V 6 bases short and J 3 bases short, with 16 bases between. Per germline, CDR1 KGHDR and CDR2 SFDVKD. The CDR3 is 16 residues long. CDR3 residues: CATSKTGLGDTGELFF. The CDR3 bases are TGTGCCACCAGTAAGACAGGACTGGGGGACACCGGGGAGCTGTTTTTT.

This clonotype was seen only a few times. The J gene is TRBJ2-3, the V gene TRBV5-1, with TRBD1 matching 7 bases. The V and J ends lost 4 bases and 5 bases, in that order; junction bases with no gene match: 4. Germline-derived CDR1 and CDR2 are SGHRS and YFSETQ. CDR3 size: 13 residues. CDR3 in amino acids: CASSQTGKDTQYF. In DNA form, the CDR3 reads TGCGCCAGCAGCCAGACAGGGAAAGATACGCAGTATTTT.

This clonotype was picked up many times. The chain employs TRBV6-6 and TRBJ2-3, with a tentative D call TRBD2 (5 bases). The CDR3 runs 14 residues. Germline V gene sequence: CDR1 MNHNY, CDR2 SVGAGI (reference sequence). V was pared by 5 bases and J by 1 base, with 10 bases between. CDR3 DNA sequence: TGTGCCAGCAGTGCCCGGGGTGGCACAGATACGCAGTATTTT. It is translated as CASSARGGTDTQYF.

The chain couples TRBV4-2 to TRBJ2-7; a possible D gene is TRBD1 (5 bases). The V gene's germline CDR1 is LGHNA and CDR2 YNFKEQ. Trimming pared 1 base from V and 0 bases from J, leaving 13 bases between. This CDR3 is 16 amino acids long. CDR3 coding DNA: TGTGCCAGCAGCCAAGGTGGACAACGCAGCTCCTACGAGCAGTACTTC. Protein product: CASSQGGQRSSYEQYF.

The J gene is TRBJ2-5, the V gene TRBV29-1; D is uncertain. The V gene lost 7 bases and the J gene lost 2 bases, with 11 bases spanning the gap. The germline CDR1 and CDR2 sequences are SQVTM and ANQGSEA. The CDR3 is 12 amino acids. In DNA, the CDR3 is TGCAGCGGCGAGCTTACGCAAGAGACCCAGTACTTC. It yields the protein CSGELTQETQYF.